The 26 T cell receptor beta chains below were found in one sample sequenced in a study of blood T cell repertoires in COVID-19. The repertoire was sequenced with immunoSEQ multiplex PCR; TCRdb's copy has only in-frame clones and lacks some. The data hold 70,000 to 75,000 clones, with approximately 81% observed a single time. Sequencing used peripheral blood. These receptors all come from a woman of 80 years or more with active or convalescent COVID-19.

The V and J genes are TRBV4-3 and TRBJ1-4; 9 bases fit TRBD1. Germline values: CDR1 LGHNA, CDR2 YSLEER. V was clipped by 0 bases and J by 9 bases; unmatched bases: 5. This CDR3 has 15 residues. The CDR3 sequence: CASSQDWTGVKKLFF. The CDR3 DNA is TGCGCCAGCAGCCAAGATTGGACAGGGGTTAAAAAACTGTTTTTT.

The gene calls are TRBV7-9 and TRBJ2-3; 7 nucleotides agree with TRBD1. V lost 5 bases, J lost 0 bases, and 8 bases stayed unmatched. The CDR3 contains 16 residues. Germline lookup yields CDR1 SEHNR and CDR2 FQNEAQ (reference sequence). The CDR3 bases are TGTGCCAGCAGCCGAGCGACAGGGTACAGCACAGATACGCAGTATTTT. Protein: CASSRATGYSTDTQYF.

The V gene is TRBV5-4, the J gene TRBJ2-1; D is undetermined. This CDR3 is built from 12 residues. Trimming took off 0 bases at V and 8 bases at J, with 6 bases between the two ends. Germline loops: CDR1 SGHNT, CDR2 YYREEE (reference sequence). Here the CDR3 reads CASSLVGYEQFF. CDR3 coding DNA: TGTGCCAGCAGCTTGGTGGGCTATGAGCAGTTCTTC.

The CDR3 sequence is CASSLDGYNSPLHF. CDR3 sequence (DNA): TGTGCCAGCTCCCTCGACGGGTATAATTCACCCCTCCACTTT. V and J are TRBV18 and TRBJ1-6, with no clear D. V lost 6 bases and J 4 bases, leaving 10 bases between the germline ends. There are 14 residues in the CDR3. Germline V CDR1 and CDR2: KGHSH, LQKENI.

This clone was recorded once. This CDR3 is CASSYSTGGEAAFF. The CDR3 nucleotides are TGTGCCAGCAGTTACTCGACAGGGGGTGAAGCGGCTTTCTTT. The chain recombines TRBV6-5 with TRBJ1-1, with 9 bases fitting TRBD1. This CDR3 has 14 amino acids. Trimming cost V 0 bases and J 11 bases; bases outside gene matches: 7. Germline assignment: CDR1 MNHEY and CDR2 SVGAGI.

This clone occurred a few times. The V and J genes are TRBV4-2 and TRBJ2-7, with 8 bases lining up with TRBD2. V lost 0 bases and J lost 2; bases outside the gene matches: 6. The CDR3 contains 16 residues. Germline V gene sequence: CDR1 LGHNA, CDR2 YNFKEQ. The DNA for the CDR3 is TGTGCCAGCAGCCAAGAATATAGCGGGGAAACCTACGAGCAGTACTTC. Encoded protein: CASSQEYSGETYEQYF.

This clone was counted a single time. The chain combines TRBV7-2 with TRBJ1-3; D is perhaps TRBD1 (6 bases). The germline CDR1 and CDR2 sequences are SGHTA and FQGNSA. Trimming took 4 bases from V and 0 from J, leaving 13 bases between them. CDR3 length equals 16 residues. CDR3: CASSSRGGDSGNTIYF. CDR3 DNA: TGTGCCAGCAGCTCAAGAGGGGGGGACTCTGGAAACACCATATATTTT.

In DNA form, the CDR3 reads TGCGCCAGCAGTTCCCCGCGGGAGGAACATGAGCAGTTCTTC. Its protein is CASSSPREEHEQFF. V gene TRBV4-1 combines with J gene TRBJ2-1, with TRBD2 matching over 8 bases. The J segment lost 8 bases and the V segment lost 6 bases, leaving 9 bases of the junction unmatched. This CDR3 has 14 amino acids. Germline CDR1 MGHRA, CDR2 YSYEKL.

The chain recombines TRBV5-4 with TRBJ1-4; 9 bases are shared with TRBD1. V was pared by 4 bases and J by 6 bases, with 4 bases of the junction left unmatched. Germline V gene data show CDR1 as SGHNT and CDR2 as YYREEE (reference sequence). CDR3 length: 14 residues. CDR3 in amino acids: CASSPRTGDEKLFF. DNA of the CDR3: TGTGCCAGCAGCCCCCGGACAGGGGATGAAAAACTGTTTTTT.

The V and J genes are TRBV18 and TRBJ2-3; 11 bases map to TRBD2. The CDR3 covers 16 residues. The trim removed 4 bases at V and 2 bases at J, leaving 5 bases unmatched. Germline V gene data show CDR1 as KGHSH and CDR2 as LQKENI. The CDR3 loop reads CASSRGSGGDTDTQYF. DNA for the CDR3: TGTGCCAGCTCACGCGGTAGCGGGGGGGACACAGATACGCAGTATTTT. The variable domain in full, completed from reference TRBV18 and TRBJ2-3, reads NAGVMQNPRHLVRRRGQEARLRCSPMKGHSHVYWYRQLPEEGLKFMVYLQKENIIDESGMPKERFSAEFPKEGPSILRIQQVVRGDSAAYFCASSRGSGGDTDTQYFGPGTRLTVL.

This clone was counted once. The chain uses TRBV5-1 and TRBJ1-2, with 8 bases identical to TRBD1. After removal of 4 bases from V and 8 bases from J, the junction contained 10 bases not matched to a gene. Germline CDR1 is SGHRS and CDR2 is YFSETQ. The length of the CDR3 is 14 residues. The CDR3 sequence is CASSVDRALGGYTF. The DNA of the CDR3 is TGCGCCAGCAGCGTGGACAGGGCCCTTGGGGGCTACACCTTC.

The CDR3 DNA is TGTGCCAGCACCAGAGGGACAGCTCGGGAGCAGTACTTC. Protein: CASTRGTAREQYF. The chain is built from TRBV28 and TRBJ2-7, with 7 bases matching TRBD1. V shed 7 bases, J shed 7 bases, and the junction held 10 bases outside the gene matches. Per germline, CDR1 MDHEN and CDR2 SYDVKM. This CDR3 has 13 residues.

The sample holds a few counts of this clone. The chain recombines TRBV19 with TRBJ1-6, with 7 nucleotides matching TRBD1. This CDR3 is built from 15 residues. In germline, CDR1 is LNHDA, CDR2 SQIVND (reference sequence). Trimming took 5 bases from V and 7 from J; bases not matched to a gene: 8. The CDR3 DNA sequence: TGTGCCAGTAGTCAGGAGGGGGCAGGGAATTCACCCCTCCACTTT. It is translated as CASSQEGAGNSPLHF.

The V and J genes are TRBV28 and TRBJ1-1; D remains ambiguous. Germline CDR1 reads MDHEN; CDR2 reads SYDVKM. The CDR3 totals 14 residues. The V end lost 1 base, the J end lost 1 base, and 7 bases lay between the germline ends. The CDR3 bases are TGTGCCAGCAGTTTATCTTGGCAGAACACTGAAGCTTTCTTT. Its protein product is CASSLSWQNTEAFF.

This sequence joins TRBV7-3 and TRBJ2-2, with TRBD1 identical over 11 bases. The CDR3 has 16 residues. CDR1 is SGHTA and CDR2 is FQGTGA in the germline V gene. Trimming cost V 6 bases and J 6 bases; bases outside gene matches: 9. The CDR3 here is CASRPTGQGGPGELFF. CDR3 nucleotide sequence: TGTGCCAGCAGACCAACGGGACAGGGGGGTCCCGGGGAGCTGTTTTTT.

CDR3: CASSYGTGRTDTQYF. The CDR3 region has the DNA TGTGCCAGCAGCTACGGGACAGGGCGCACAGATACGCAGTATTTT. This chain connects TRBV7-2 to TRBJ2-3; 9 bases are shared with TRBD1. V lost 4 bases to trimming and J lost 1 base; unmatched junction nucleotides: 3. The V gene's germline CDR1 is SGHTA and CDR2 FQGNSA. The CDR3 loop spans 15 amino acids.

This clone was observed a single time. This chain connects TRBV19 to TRBJ2-6, with 7 bases identical to TRBD1. The V and J ends lost 7 bases and 0 bases, in that order; junction bases with no gene match: 12. The CDR3 is 18 residues long. The germline V gene encodes CDR1 LNHDA and CDR2 SQIVND (reference sequence). The CDR3 bases are TGTGCCAGTACCGCGGACAGGCCATCCTCCTCTGGGGCCAACGTCCTGACTTTC. Amino acids: CASTADRPSSSGANVLTF.

The genes are TRBV19 and TRBJ2-2, with a possible D match to TRBD1 (6 bases). The CDR3 sequence is 20 residues long. Germline loops: CDR1 LNHDA, CDR2 SQIVND (reference sequence). Trimming removed 6 bases at V and 9 bases at J, with 35 bases between. Written as DNA, the CDR3 is TGTGCCAGTAGAAGCAAGGGGTTACAGGGAACTGGAGGCCTTGCGCGGGAGCTGTTTTTT. It is translated as CASRSKGLQGTGGLARELFF.

V is TRBV2 and J is TRBJ2-2; TRBD2 agrees at 12 bases. Losses at the gene ends were 6 bases for V and 8 bases for J; bases not matched to a gene: 7. Germline lookup yields CDR1 SNHLY and CDR2 FYNNEI. The CDR3 has 15 amino acids. The CDR3 reads CASRATSGSPGELFF. CDR3 in DNA: TGTGCCAGCAGGGCGACTAGCGGGAGTCCGGGGGAGCTGTTTTTT.

The rearrangement joins TRBV7-2 to TRBJ2-1; tentatively, D is TRBD2 (5 bases). CDR1 SGHTA and CDR2 FQGNSA come from the germline V gene. V was pared by 8 bases and J by 4 bases, with 18 bases between. The CDR3 consists of 15 residues. This chain's CDR3 is CASSSGSGNYNEQFF. As DNA, the CDR3 is TGTGCCAGCTCCTCCGGGTCGGGGAATTACAATGAGCAGTTCTTC. Full variable domain (rest looked up from reference TRBV7-2 and TRBJ2-1): GAGVSQSPSNKVTEKGKDVELRCDPISGHTALYWYRQSLGQGLEFLIYFQGNSAPDKSGLPSDRFSAERTGGSVSTLTIQRTQQEDSAVYLCASSSGSGNYNEQFFGPGTRLTVL.

CDR3 bases: TGTGCCAGCAGTTACTCAGGGGACTCTGGGGCCAACGTCCTGACTTTC. This translates into CASSYSGDSGANVLTF. This chain links TRBV6-2 or TRBV6-3 with TRBJ2-6; TRBD1 is a possible D gene (5 bases). The CDR3 sequence is 16 residues long. In germline, CDR1 is MNHEY, CDR2 SVGEGT. V lost 0 bases to trimming and J lost 0 bases, with 6 bases between them.

This clone was found a few times. The genes are TRBV30 and TRBJ2-1; 8 bases map to TRBD2. CDR3 length: 15 residues. Germline V gene data show CDR1 as GTSNPN and CDR2 as SVGIG (reference sequence). The ends lost 2 bases at V and 5 bases at J; junction bases unmatched: 8. CDR3 nucleotides: TGTGCCTGGAGTCCGCTGGGCGGGGGGAACAATGAGCAGTTCTTC. The encoded protein is CAWSPLGGGNNEQFF.

The chain links TRBV19 to TRBJ2-7; no definite D call. The CDR3 consists of 14 residues. Per germline, CDR1 LNHDA and CDR2 SQIVND (reference sequence). Between the trimmed V and J ends, which lost 3 bases and 6 bases, there was a span of 15 bases. CDR3 loop: CASSITQYNFEQYF. As DNA, the CDR3 is TGTGCCAGTAGTATTACACAGTATAATTTCGAGCAGTACTTC.

In the case of this clone: The sample holds other DNA sequences that translate to the same CDR3. The chain uses TRBV9 and TRBJ2-1, with TRBD2 identical over 7 bases. V shed 0 bases and J 0 bases; nucleotides not matched to a gene: 3. CDR1 and CDR2 (germline): SGDLS, YYNGEE. The CDR3 contains 16 residues. CDR3 nucleotides: TGTGCCAGCAGCGTAGTCGGGGGGACCTCCTACAATGAGCAGTTCTTC. Amino acids: CASSVVGGTSYNEQFF.

This chain links TRBV9 with TRBJ1-3, with TRBD1 as a possible D gene (6 bases). CDR3 size: 15 residues. The germline V gene encodes CDR1 SGDLS and CDR2 YYNGEE. V dropped 6 bases and J dropped 4 bases, with 17 bases sitting between them. CDR3 sequence (DNA): TGTGCCAGCACCCGAGGGGGTTCATCAGGAAACACCATATATTTT. Translated, it gives CASTRGGSSGNTIYF.

The chain combines TRBV7-8 with TRBJ2-1, with 9 positions matching TRBD2. CDR3 size: 17 residues. CDR1 SGHVS and CDR2 FQNEAQ come from the germline V gene. Losses at the gene ends were 5 bases for V and 3 bases for J; bases not matched to a gene: 11. CDR3 sequence: CASSPSWGLASYNEQFF. The CDR3 DNA reads as TGTGCCAGCAGCCCATCATGGGGACTAGCCAGCTACAATGAGCAGTTCTTC.